This TCR beta chain is drawn from a study of Ad26.COV2.S vaccination and SARS-CoV-2 variants. Study context: Ad26.COV2.S was injected intramuscularly once or twice, 56 days apart.

Points from the study as a whole: Participants in the vaccine arm had higher spike-specific TCR breadth; placebo recipients had lower. Measurement of non-spike TCR breadth gave similar results in vaccine and placebo recipients.

Assay used: immunoSEQ multiplex PCR; TCRdb lists only in-frame clones, some missing. The table records around 400,000 clones, 80% to 95% of them present only once. Treatment described: 19 received Ad26.COV2.S at low or high dose, single or two shots; about 5 received placebo; per-sample allocation not given. Sampling occurred on day 63 after the first vaccine or placebo injection. The vaccine delivered Wuhan-strain SARS-CoV-2 spike through an Ad26 vector. On this clone: What it binds is not known.

The V and J ends lost 8 bases and 1 base respectively, with 19 bases between them. CDR1 and CDR2 (germline): MDHEN, SYDVKM. The CDR3 runs to 16 residues. The origin of this receptor is a person between 18 and 59 years old who received the Ad26.COV2.S COVID-19 vaccine or a placebo. This sample comprised peripheral blood, obtained in a trial of Ad26.COV2.S vaccine versus placebo. The chain recombines TRBV28 with TRBJ2-3; D might be TRBD1 or TRBD2, each matching 6 bases. The CDR3 DNA is TGTGCCAGCCTGGAGGGGTCGGGACACCGCACAGATACGCAGTATTTT. Translating it yields CASLEGSGHRTDTQYF.